The 30 T cell receptor beta chains below were found in one sample sequenced in a study of beta chain features in type 1 diabetes. What was sequenced were expressed TCRB transcripts, since all of the isolated RNA had been reverse transcribed. Generated by immunoSEQ multiplex PCR, the TCRdb table keeps only in-frame clones and is missing some. The profile shows around 160,000 clones, roughly 53% of them singletons. Sequencing input: Tregs from blood. Receptor source: a man aged 18 to 35 in good health.

The V and J genes are TRBV30 and TRBJ1-5; 7 bases align to TRBD1. This CDR3 is 17 amino acids long. Per germline, CDR1 GTSNPN and CDR2 SVGIG (reference sequence). The J segment lost 2 bases and the V segment lost 2 bases, leaving 12 bases of the junction unmatched. The CDR3 sequence: CAWSHTTGVWGNQPQHF. The CDR3 bases are TGTGCCTGGAGTCACACAACAGGGGTTTGGGGCAATCAGCCCCAGCATTTT.

This chain uses TRBV19 with TRBJ1-1; 9 bases line up with TRBD1. The CDR3 extends over 14 amino acids. V was pared by 8 bases and J by 5 bases, with 9 bases of the junction left unmatched. The germline CDR1 and CDR2 sequences are LNHDA and SQIVND (reference sequence). The CDR3 is CASLHRGLRTEAFF. CDR3 nucleotides: TGTGCCAGTCTACACAGGGGGCTTCGAACTGAAGCTTTCTTT.

V usage is TRBV7-3 and J usage is TRBJ2-5; 7 positions match TRBD1. The CDR3 is made up of 14 amino acids. CDR1 SGHTA and CDR2 FQGTGA come from the germline V gene. Trimming removed 6 bases from V and 5 bases from J; junction bases left unmatched: 9. The CDR3 nucleotides read TGTGCCAGCAGTCAAACCGACAGGGCGGAGACCCAGTACTTC. It codes for CASSQTDRAETQYF.

The sample holds a few counts of this clone. The chain employs TRBV4-2 and TRBJ2-5; D is possibly TRBD2 (5 bases). The germline CDR1 and CDR2 sequences are LGHNA and YNFKEQ. This CDR3 is built from 15 residues. Trimming took off 0 bases at V and 7 bases at J, with 15 bases between the two ends. The CDR3 loop is CASSQDRGITGTQYF. The CDR3 DNA reads as TGTGCCAGCAGCCAAGATCGGGGAATCACGGGGACCCAGTACTTC.

The chain uses TRBV6-6 and TRBJ1-5; D might be TRBD1 (6 bases). The CDR3 totals 15 residues. Germline loops: CDR1 MNHNY, CDR2 SVGAGI (reference sequence). V dropped 0 bases and J dropped 6 bases, with 12 bases sitting between them. The CDR3 reads CASSYSRTGTQPQHF. The CDR3, as DNA: TGTGCCAGCAGTTACTCGAGAACAGGGACTCAGCCCCAGCATTTT.

The chain combines TRBV5-1 with TRBJ1-1; 7 positions match TRBD1. This CDR3 region has 14 residues. The J segment lost 2 bases and the V segment lost 3 bases, leaving 4 bases of the junction unmatched. Germline loops: CDR1 SGHRS, CDR2 YFSETQ. The CDR3 DNA follows: TGCGCCAGCAGCTGGGGACAGATTAACACTGAAGCTTTCTTT. Its protein product is CASSWGQINTEAFF. Based on the CDR3 plus reference TRBV5-1 and TRBJ1-1, the full variable domain is KAGVTQTPRYLIKTRGQQVTLSCSPISGHRSVSWYQQTPGQGLQFLFEYFSETQRNKGNFPGRFSGRQFSNSRSEMNVSTLELGDSALYLCASSWGQINTEAFFGQGTRLTVV.

This clone was seen more than once but under ten times. The chain recombines TRBV4-3 with TRBJ1-6; D possibly corresponds to TRBD1 (6 bases). Germline lookup yields CDR1 LGHNA and CDR2 YSLEER. CDR3 length: 19 residues. V was trimmed by 1 base and J by 7 bases, leaving 23 bases between them. The CDR3 sequence is CASSQVYGARGGPNSPLHF. CDR3 coding DNA: TGCGCCAGCAGCCAAGTCTACGGAGCGAGGGGGGGCCCAAATTCACCCCTCCACTTT.

The chain combines TRBV19 with TRBJ1-2, with 7 bases matching TRBD1. J was trimmed by 4 bases and V by 7 bases; bases with no gene match: 24. CDR1 LNHDA and CDR2 SQIVND come from the germline V gene (reference sequence). The CDR3 totals 19 residues. CDR3: CASTDSGTVDFVEAYGYTF. Written as DNA, the CDR3 is TGTGCCAGTACTGATTCCGGGACAGTAGATTTCGTAGAGGCCTATGGCTACACCTTC.

The table lists this clone with a few counts. V and J are TRBV7-2 and TRBJ1-4; TRBD1 is a possible D gene (5 bases). The V and J ends lost 2 bases and 3 bases respectively, with 7 bases between them. The CDR3 loop spans 14 amino acids. The V gene's germline CDR1 is SGHTA and CDR2 FQGNSA. CDR3 bases: TGTGCCAGCAGCTTATTCAGGGCTAATGAAAAACTGTTTTTT. Protein sequence: CASSLFRANEKLFF.

The chain uses TRBV6-6 and TRBJ2-1; D might be TRBD1 (6 bases). Trimming stripped 0 bases from V and 7 bases from J, with 16 bases between. This CDR3 comprises 16 residues. Per the germline V gene, CDR1 is MNHNY and CDR2 is SVGAGI (reference sequence). The CDR3 loop is CASSYSQGRGPNEQFF. The CDR3 bases are TGTGCCAGCAGTTACTCCCAGGGGCGCGGACCTAATGAGCAGTTCTTC.

The V call is TRBV27, the J call TRBJ2-1, with TRBD2 matching over 7 bases. V trimming: 8 bases; J trimming: 1 base; junction bases outside the gene matches: 5. The CDR3 length is 14 residues. Looked up from germline, CDR1 is MNHEY and CDR2 is SMNVEV (reference sequence). DNA for the CDR3: TGTGCCAGCGCTGGCGGGAGTTCCTACAATGAGCAGTTCTTC. Translated, it gives CASAGGSSYNEQFF.

The genes are TRBV6-1 and TRBJ1-2; TRBD1 agrees at 7 bases. The V gene end was trimmed by 4 bases and the J gene end by 3 bases; junction bases not matched to a gene: 8. There are 15 residues in the CDR3. CDR1 is MNHNS, CDR2 SASEGT, per germline. DNA for the CDR3: TGTGCCAGCAGTGCACGGACAGGTTTCGACTATGGCTACACCTTC. Translation gives CASSARTGFDYGYTF.

This chain joins TRBV6-4 and TRBJ2-7; 8 nucleotides line up with TRBD1. CDR1 and CDR2 from the germline V gene are MRHNA and SNTAGT. The CDR3 is 13 residues long. Unmatched junction bases numbered 6, after V lost 6 bases and J lost 5 bases. CDR3: CASSRDRPHEQYF. The CDR3 DNA follows: TGTGCCAGCAGCCGGGACAGGCCCCACGAGCAGTACTTC.

V gene TRBV14 combines with J gene TRBJ1-2; maybe TRBD1 (6 bases). This CDR3 region has 15 residues. V was pared by 0 bases and J by 5 bases, with 13 bases between. In germline, CDR1 is SGHDN, CDR2 FVKESK. CDR3 loop: CASSQEGDKEYGYTF. CDR3 DNA sequence: TGTGCCAGCAGCCAAGAGGGGGACAAAGAATATGGCTACACCTTC.

The chain carries TRBV4-3 and TRBJ1-4; a possible D gene is TRBD1 (5 bases). The germline CDR1 and CDR2 sequences are LGHNA and YSLEER. Trimming removed 5 bases from V and 7 bases from J, with 17 bases in between. This CDR3 contains 15 residues. CDR3 region: CASSINYRQGEKLFF. The CDR3 coding sequence is TGCGCCAGCAGCATCAACTATAGGCAGGGTGAAAAACTGTTTTTT.

The chain carries TRBV27 and TRBJ2-3; 8 nucleotides align to TRBD1. With 6 bases clipped from V and 1 base from J, the junction kept 12 bases outside the gene matches. The CDR3 is 17 residues long. The germline V gene has CDR1 MNHEY and CDR2 SMNVEV (reference sequence). The CDR3 is CASSLRRGGQGTDTQYF. The DNA for the CDR3 is TGTGCCAGCAGCCTCCGGCGAGGGGGACAGGGCACAGATACGCAGTATTTT.

V usage is TRBV19 and J usage is TRBJ2-3; TRBD2 aligns across 7 bases. The CDR3 is 15 residues long. Trimming at V came to 6 bases and at J to 0 bases, leaving 6 bases not matched to a gene. Looked up from germline, CDR1 is LNHDA and CDR2 is SQIVND (reference sequence). The CDR3 sequence: CASSPSGWSTDTQYF. CDR3 bases: TGTGCCAGTAGCCCTAGCGGTTGGAGCACAGATACGCAGTATTTT.

For the CDR3, the DNA is TGTGCCAGCAGCTTTCTAGCGGGGGGCTGGGAGACCCAGTACTTC. Its protein product is CASSFLAGGWETQYF. This chain joins TRBV7-2 and TRBJ2-5, with 11 bases identical to TRBD2. Losses at the gene ends were 3 bases for V and 5 bases for J; bases not matched to a gene: 5. The germline V gene has CDR1 SGHTA and CDR2 FQGNSA. CDR3 size: 15 residues.

The V gene is TRBV18, the J gene TRBJ2-1; D call uncertain. Trimming removed 0 bases from V and 9 bases from J, with 15 bases in between. Germline V gene lookup returns CDR1 KGHSH and CDR2 LQKENI. There are 15 residues in the CDR3. CDR3 amino acids: CASSPPAQVPTEQFF. As DNA, the CDR3 is TGTGCCAGCTCACCACCAGCGCAAGTGCCAACTGAGCAGTTCTTC.

The chain is built from TRBV7-2 and TRBJ2-7; 9 bases map to TRBD2. V lost 1 base, J lost 2 bases, and 6 bases stayed unmatched. Per germline, CDR1 SGHTA and CDR2 FQGNSA. The CDR3 is made up of 16 amino acids. The DNA of the CDR3 is TGTGCCAGCAGCTTAGTGGGGGCGGGAGGGACCTACGAGCAGTACTTC. It encodes CASSLVGAGGTYEQYF.

V usage is TRBV7-9 and J usage is TRBJ2-1; D is possibly TRBD2 (5 bases). This CDR3 spans 12 amino acids. Trimming shortened V by 1 base and J by 9 bases, and 7 bases separated the two germline ends. Germline CDR1 and CDR2: SEHNR and FQNEAQ (reference sequence). CDR3 in amino acids: CASSLVGAEQFF. The CDR3 bases are TGTGCCAGCAGCTTAGTGGGAGCTGAGCAGTTCTTC. The full variable domain, in which reference TRBV7-9 and TRBJ2-1 provide the parts outside the CDR3, is DTGVSQNPRHKITKRGQNVTFRCDPISEHNRLYWYRQTLGQGPEFLTYFQNEAQLEKSRLLSDRFSAERPKGSFSTLEIQRTEQGDSAMYLCASSLVGAEQFFGPGTRLTVL.

The J gene is TRBJ1-6, the V gene TRBV27; maybe TRBD1 (6 bases). Germline CDR1 reads MNHEY; CDR2 reads SMNVEV (reference sequence). The ends were cut back, 5 bases at V and 10 bases at J, with 18 bases in the middle. The CDR3 spans 15 residues. CDR3 sequence (DNA): TGTGCCAGCAGTCTCCGACGGGGGGACACGTCACCCCTCCACTTT. It is translated as CASSLRRGDTSPLHF.

This clone was seen a few times. The chain joins TRBV5-1 to TRBJ2-1; TRBD2 agrees at 8 bases. Germline V CDR1 and CDR2: SGHRS, YFSETQ. Trimming cost V 5 bases and J 7 bases; bases outside gene matches: 14. The CDR3 is 16 amino acids. CDR3 sequence: CASRDRSGGPWNEQFF. The CDR3 DNA follows: TGCGCCAGCAGGGATAGGTCGGGGGGGCCATGGAATGAGCAGTTCTTC.

The chain combines TRBV10-3 with TRBJ1-3; perhaps TRBD1 as D (5 bases). The CDR3 spans 14 residues. Germline loops: CDR1 ENHRY, CDR2 SYGVKD. With 6 bases removed from V and 1 base from J, the gap between germline ends came to 10 bases. CDR3 DNA sequence: TGTGCCATCAGGGGACTCGAGTCTGGAAACACCATATATTTT. This encodes CAIRGLESGNTIYF.

This clone has only a few counts. The J gene is TRBJ2-7, the V gene TRBV5-1, with TRBD2 as a possible D gene (6 bases). V lost 4 bases and J 6 bases, leaving 17 bases between the germline ends. The germline CDR1 and CDR2 sequences are SGHRS and YFSETQ. This CDR3 comprises 14 residues. CDR3 nucleotide sequence: TGCGCCAGCAGCAACGCCGGGACTCGACGCGAGCAGTACTTC. Residues: CASSNAGTRREQYF.

V gene TRBV30 combines with J gene TRBJ2-1; 11 bases line up with TRBD2. Germline CDR1 is GTSNPN and CDR2 is SVGIG (reference sequence). J lost 3 bases, V lost 5 bases, and 15 bases had no gene match. CDR3 size: 18 residues. In DNA form, the CDR3 reads TGTGCCTGGGGGGGAGTTAGCGGGAGGGCCGTTAGCTACAATGAGCAGTTCTTC. Amino acid sequence: CAWGGVSGRAVSYNEQFF.

V gene TRBV15 combines with J gene TRBJ2-2, with no clear D. Trimming stripped 0 bases from V and 0 bases from J, with 8 bases between. The CDR3 length is 16 residues. Per germline, CDR1 LNHNV and CDR2 YYDKDF (reference sequence). CDR3 in DNA: TGTGCCACCAGCAGAGAGTCGTTTTCGAACACCGGGGAGCTGTTTTTT. Residues: CATSRESFSNTGELFF.

This clone was seen a few times. This chain connects TRBV10-3 to TRBJ2-7, with a possible D match to TRBD2 (6 bases). Trimming removed 7 bases from V and 0 bases from J, with 10 bases in between. The CDR3 covers 13 residues. The germline gives CDR1 ENHRY, CDR2 SYGVKD. The DNA for the CDR3 is TGTGCCATCAAAGGCGGGGACTCCTACGAGCAGTACTTC. Amino acids: CAIKGGDSYEQYF.

The rearrangement joins TRBV7-9 to TRBJ1-1; D call uncertain. Per the germline V gene, CDR1 is SEHNR and CDR2 is FQNEAQ (reference sequence). The V gene lost 6 bases and the J gene lost 0 bases, with 17 bases spanning the gap. The CDR3 contains 16 residues. The CDR3 DNA sequence: TGTGCCAGCAGTCCCACCTCGACTGGCATGAACACTGAAGCTTTCTTT. Protein: CASSPTSTGMNTEAFF. Supplemented by reference TRBV7-9 and TRBJ1-1, the full variable domain reads DTGVSQNPRHKITKRGQNVTFRCDPISEHNRLYWYRQTLGQGPEFLTYFQNEAQLEKSRLLSDRFSAERPKGSFSTLEIQRTEQGDSAMYLCASSPTSTGMNTEAFFGQGTRLTVV.

The chain couples TRBV11-3 to TRBJ2-5; no definite D call. V was trimmed by 2 bases and J by 5 bases, leaving 9 bases between them. CDR1 and CDR2 from the germline V gene are SGHNT and YENEEA. This CDR3 spans 13 amino acids. CDR3 bases: TGTGCCAGCAGCTTATCAACGGTTGAGACCCAGTACTTC. Translation gives CASSLSTVETQYF.